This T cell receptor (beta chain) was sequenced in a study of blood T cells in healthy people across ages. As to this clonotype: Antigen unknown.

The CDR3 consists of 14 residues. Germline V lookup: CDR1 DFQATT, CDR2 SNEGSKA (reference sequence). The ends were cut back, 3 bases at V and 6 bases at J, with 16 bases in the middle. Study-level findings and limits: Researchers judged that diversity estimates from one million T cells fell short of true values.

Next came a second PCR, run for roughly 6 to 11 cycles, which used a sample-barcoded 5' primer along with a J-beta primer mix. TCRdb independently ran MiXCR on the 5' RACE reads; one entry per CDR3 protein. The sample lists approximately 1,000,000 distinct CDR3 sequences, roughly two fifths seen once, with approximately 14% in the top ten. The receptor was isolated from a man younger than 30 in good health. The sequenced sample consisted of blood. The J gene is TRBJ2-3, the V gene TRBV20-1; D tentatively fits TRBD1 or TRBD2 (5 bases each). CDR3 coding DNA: TGCAGTGCTAGTAGGTGGGGGATCACGGATACGCAGTATTTT. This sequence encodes CSASRWGITDTQYF.